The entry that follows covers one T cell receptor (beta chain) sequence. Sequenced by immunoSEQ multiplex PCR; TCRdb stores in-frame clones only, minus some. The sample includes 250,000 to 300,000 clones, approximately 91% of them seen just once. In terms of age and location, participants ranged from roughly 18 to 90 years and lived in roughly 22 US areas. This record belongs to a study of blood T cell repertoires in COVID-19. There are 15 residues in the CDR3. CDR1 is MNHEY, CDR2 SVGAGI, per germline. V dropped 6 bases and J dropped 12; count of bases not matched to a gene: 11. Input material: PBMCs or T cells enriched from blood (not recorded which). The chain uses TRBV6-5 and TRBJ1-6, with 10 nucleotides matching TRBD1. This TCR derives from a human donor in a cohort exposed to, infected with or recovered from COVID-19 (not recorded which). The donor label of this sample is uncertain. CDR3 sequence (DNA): TGTGCCAGCAGAGCCCCGGGACAGGGGTGGCGACCCCTCCACTTT. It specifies CASRAPGQGWRPLHF.